The T cell receptor beta chain described here comes from a study of early T cells in non-severe SARS-CoV-2 infection. Study-wide context: The input, bulk RNA from unsorted whole blood, was sequenced, and chains were unpaired. Study-wide findings and caveats: Matching with VDJdb favored anti-spike CD8 responses (missing private and CD4 specificities).

Comment on this clonotype: Its matching antigen is unknown.

Trimming took 5 bases from V and 5 from J, leaving 12 bases between them. The V gene's germline CDR1 is SEHNR and CDR2 FQNEAQ (reference sequence). The CDR3 sequence is 13 residues long. Via MiXCR, TCRdb re-called the 5' RACE reads, giving one row per CDR3 protein. The sample shows approximately 100,000 distinct CDR3 sequences, about 14% of them seen only once. V gene TRBV7-9 combines with J gene TRBJ1-2, with D maybe TRBD1 (6 bases). This TCR was sampled from an adult who was a healthcare worker with PCR-confirmed SARS-CoV-2 infection or an uninfected control (not recorded which). Sequenced material: whole blood. CDR3: CASSRQAAYGYTF. The CDR3 DNA follows: TGTGCCAGCAGCCGACAGGCGGCTTATGGCTACACCTTC. Variable domain in full (rest from reference TRBV7-9 and TRBJ1-2): DTGVSQNPRHKITKRGQNVTFRCDPISEHNRLYWYRQTLGQGPEFLTYFQNEAQLEKSRLLSDRFSAERPKGSFSTLEIQRTEQGDSAMYLCASSRQAAYGYTFGSGTRLTVV.